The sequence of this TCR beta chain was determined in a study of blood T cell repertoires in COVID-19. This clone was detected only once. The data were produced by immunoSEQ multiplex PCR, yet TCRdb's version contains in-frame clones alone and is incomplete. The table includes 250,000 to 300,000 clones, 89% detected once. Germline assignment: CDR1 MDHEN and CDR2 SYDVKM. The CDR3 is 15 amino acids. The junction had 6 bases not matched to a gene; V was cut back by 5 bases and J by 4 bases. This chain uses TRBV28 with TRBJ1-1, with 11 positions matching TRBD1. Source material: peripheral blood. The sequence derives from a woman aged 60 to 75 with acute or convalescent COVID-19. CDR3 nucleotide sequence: TGTGCCAGCAGTCCAGGACAGGGGGCTTTCACTGAAGCTTTCTTT. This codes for CASSPGQGAFTEAFF.